This is a list of T cell receptor beta chains from one sample in a study of response to subunit inactivated influenza vaccine. MiXCR, applied by TCRdb to the RT-PCR reads, yields one record per CDR3 protein. Among around 790,000 distinct CDR3 sequences listed, around 20% were seen once. This specimen consisted of PBMCs from blood, obtained 4 to 6 days after vaccination. Receptors were obtained from a man over 45 who received an inactivated influenza vaccine. The CDR3 runs from the conserved cysteine through the conserved F or W. The order of the fields is V gene, D gene, clone size, J gene, CDR3 DNA, CDR3 protein. A D gene is named only where the DNA matches it firmly. Some rows mark clone size as missing; the rest say once, few, many or name a class of expanded clone.

v_gene: TRBV5-1; d_gene: -; abundance: many; j_gene: TRBJ2-3; CDR3nt: TGCGCCAGCAGCTTGACCCACAGAGATACGCAGTATTTT; CDR3aa: CASSLTHRDTQYF
v_gene: TRBV12-3/TRBV12-4; d_gene: TRBD2; abundance: few; j_gene: TRBJ2-1; CDR3nt: TGTGCCAGCAGTTTCAAGCGGGAGGCGGGGGAGCAGTTCTTC; CDR3aa: CASSFKREAGEQFF
v_gene: TRBV28; d_gene: TRBD1; abundance: -; j_gene: TRBJ1-6; CDR3nt: TGTGCCAGCAGTGGCGACAGGGAAGATTCACCCCTCCACTTT; CDR3aa: CASSGDREDSPLHF
v_gene: TRBV10-3; d_gene: TRBD2; abundance: few; j_gene: TRBJ2-1; CDR3nt: TGTGCCATCAGTGAAGGCGGGAGGGCCTACAATGAGCAGTTCTTC; CDR3aa: CAISEGGRAYNEQFF
v_gene: TRBV28; d_gene: TRBD2; abundance: many; j_gene: TRBJ2-1; CDR3nt: TGTGCCAGCAGTTCGAGACTAGCGAGCTACAATGAGCAGTTCTTC; CDR3aa: CASSSRLASYNEQFF
v_gene: TRBV7-2; d_gene: -; abundance: -; j_gene: TRBJ1-4; CDR3nt: TGTGCCAGCAGCCCTCGTCCGGGCCGGAATGAAAAACTGTTTTTT; CDR3aa: CASSPRPGRNEKLFF
v_gene: TRBV2; d_gene: -; abundance: -; j_gene: TRBJ1-5; CDR3nt: TGTGCCAGCAGTGAGTCGCGGAGGTCTGTCGGTCAGGGTGATTATCAGCCCCAGCATTTT; CDR3aa: CASSESRRSVGQGDYQPQHF
v_gene: TRBV7-2; d_gene: -; abundance: few; j_gene: TRBJ2-1; CDR3nt: TGTGCCAGCAGCTTAAGCGGTATCAATGAGCAGTTCTTC; CDR3aa: CASSLSGINEQFF
v_gene: TRBV6-2/TRBV6-3; d_gene: TRBD1; abundance: -; j_gene: TRBJ2-7; CDR3nt: TGTGCCAGCAGTTACTTCGGGACAGTCCGCGAGCAGTACTTC; CDR3aa: CASSYFGTVREQYF
v_gene: TRBV11-3; d_gene: -; abundance: -; j_gene: TRBJ2-2; CDR3nt: TGTGCCAGCGGGGGGACAGCCCCCACCGGGGAGCTGTTTTTT; CDR3aa: CASGGTAPTGELFF
v_gene: TRBV10-3; d_gene: -; abundance: -; j_gene: TRBJ2-5; CDR3nt: TGTGCCAGTCAAGGACATCTCCCCCAAGAGACCCAGTACTTC; CDR3aa: CASQGHLPQETQYF
v_gene: TRBV12-3/TRBV12-4; d_gene: -; abundance: -; j_gene: TRBJ2-5; CDR3nt: TGTGCCAGCCAAAGCGATTTCGAGACCCAGTACTTC; CDR3aa: CASQSDFETQYF
v_gene: TRBV25-1; d_gene: -; abundance: -; j_gene: TRBJ2-2; CDR3nt: TGTGCCAGCAGTGAAGGATGGAGAAACACCGGGGAGCTGTTTTTT; CDR3aa: CASSEGWRNTGELFF
v_gene: TRBV6-1; d_gene: -; abundance: few; j_gene: TRBJ1-5; CDR3nt: TGTGCCAGCAGTGAAAATATTCAGCCCCAGCATTTT; CDR3aa: CASSENIQPQHF